Listed below are T cell receptor beta chains from one sample, sequenced in a study of blood T cell repertoires in COVID-19. Repertoires were generated with immunoSEQ multiplex PCR, while TCRdb's copy carries only in-frame clones and drops some. The sample holds about 220,000 clones, 82% seen once. Sequenced material: PBMCs or T cells enriched from blood (not recorded which). The receptors were gathered from a woman aged 55-70 years who had recovered from COVID-19. The conserved cysteine and the conserved F or W are not part of the CDR3 here. Fields, in order: CDR3 protein, V gene, CDR3 length, J gene.

ARNGGLKETQY | TRBV21-1 | 11 | TRBJ2-5
ASSSADAVFDEQF | TRBV5-1 | 13 | TRBJ2-1
ASSPAGGVPEAF | TRBV18 | 12 | TRBJ1-1
SVEDRGQGSFNEQF | TRBV29-1 | 14 | TRBJ2-1
ASSNGQDQPQH | TRBV18 | 11 | TRBJ1-5
ASSLLPGSTYEQY | TRBV7-3 | 13 | TRBJ2-7
ASSIGGKLNTEAF | TRBV19 | 13 | TRBJ1-1
ASSGWTDGEQY | TRBV2 | 11 | TRBJ2-7
ASSLDSYGYT | TRBV5-1 | 10 | TRBJ1-2
ASSGQDNQPQH | TRBV19 | 11 | TRBJ1-5
ASSTRTGVKSEQY | TRBV7-9 | 13 | TRBJ2-7
ASSLVTGANEQF | TRBV11-2 | 12 | TRBJ2-1
ASSQDTGGRADTQY | TRBV4-2 | 14 | TRBJ2-3
AWRNGPNTEAF | TRBV30 | 11 | TRBJ1-1
ASSQRRDRGETQY | TRBV4-3 | 13 | TRBJ2-5
ASSNSPGEAYGYT | TRBV5-4 | 13 | TRBJ1-2
ASSPQDTTNEKLF | TRBV4-1 | 13 | TRBJ1-4
ASSRQVQETQY | TRBV5-1 | 11 | TRBJ2-5
ATSRLGLAGADTQY | TRBV15 | 14 | TRBJ2-3
ASSVYPGTAYGYT | TRBV28 | 13 | TRBJ1-2
ASSVRTSGGAYNEQF | TRBV5-1 | 15 | TRBJ2-1
ASSSGGLLAF | TRBV14 | 10 | TRBJ1-1
ASKWGSGDRELF | TRBV7-9 | 12 | TRBJ2-2
ASSPTQGLAGVNIQY | TRBV5-6 | 15 | TRBJ2-4
ASSPMGQSGNTIY | TRBV9 | 13 | TRBJ1-3
ASSMDRGRGTQH | TRBV19 | 12 | TRBJ1-5
ASSVQSTDTQY | TRBV5-6 | 11 | TRBJ2-3
ASSSGTGRIAKNIQY | TRBV19 | 15 | TRBJ2-4
SGGQTIETQY | TRBV29-1 | 10 | TRBJ2-5
AWSGSGNLGDTQY | TRBV30 | 13 | TRBJ2-3
ASSPAGSYEQY | TRBV7-9 | 11 | TRBJ2-7
ASSAGTGGFWEQY | TRBV19 | 13 | TRBJ2-7
ASSSGLSTEAF | TRBV19 | 11 | TRBJ1-1
ASSVDGQEPYEQY | TRBV9 | 13 | TRBJ2-7
SVFDRGTEAF | TRBV29-1 | 10 | TRBJ1-1
ASSSRDRGGAEAF | TRBV7-3 | 13 | TRBJ1-1
ASSLGYNEQF | TRBV6-5 | 10 | TRBJ2-1
ASSQPTRGNTEAF | TRBV4-1 | 13 | TRBJ1-1
ASSKTGSMTQY | TRBV6-5 | 11 | TRBJ2-5
ASRGQTGSYNSPLH | TRBV27 | 14 | TRBJ1-6
SVGYSYNEQF | TRBV29-1 | 10 | TRBJ2-1
AGQRRLGGYT | TRBV19 | 10 | TRBJ1-2
ASSVDVGTERGYGYT | TRBV9 | 15 | TRBJ1-2
ASSLVGGSNEKLF | TRBV7-2 | 13 | TRBJ1-4
ASSARTGGALYGYT | TRBV3-1/TRBV3-2 | 14 | TRBJ1-2
ASSLYSSGNTIY | TRBV6-5 | 12 | TRBJ1-3
ASSLTGIHQPQH | TRBV7-2 | 12 | TRBJ1-5
ASSLDGQGRSTF | TRBV5-1 | 12 | TRBJ1-1
ASSSMGPLENTEAF | TRBV7-8 | 14 | TRBJ1-1
ASSLQTSGGIYEQY | TRBV7-2 | 14 | TRBJ2-7
ASSESRRGRTNTEAF | TRBV10-1 | 15 | TRBJ1-1
ASSLAGQGGETQY | TRBV7-9 | 13 | TRBJ2-5
ASGQGTTNEKLF | TRBV19 | 12 | TRBJ1-4
SVEEGQGLGEQY | TRBV29-1 | 12 | TRBJ2-7
ASSLEPARDTEAF | TRBV7-2 | 13 | TRBJ1-1
ASSDRGSSYEQY | TRBV25-1 | 12 | TRBJ2-7
AISGTGGNQPQH | TRBV19 | 12 | TRBJ1-5
ASSQGAGSGNTIY | TRBV4-3 | 13 | TRBJ1-3
ASSLENESEAF | TRBV27 | 11 | TRBJ1-1